This T cell receptor beta chain was captured in a study of T-cell reconstitution after alpha-beta-depleted transplantation in children. Study outcomes and limitations: Surviving recipient cells, namely T cells and thymic progenitors, were the source of high day-60 TCRbeta diversity in some patients.

For TCRbeta, the library was prepared with unique molecular identifiers. TCRdb processed the PCR reads anew with MiXCR; each CDR3 protein has one entry. Of 200,000 to 250,000 distinct CDR3 sequences in the sample, 6.5% to 10% were seen once. Germline loops: CDR1 MNHEY, CDR2 SVGEGT. The CDR3 length is 15 residues. Germline trimming cut 6 bases from V and 4 bases from J; bases unmatched to any gene: 7. Notes on this clonotype: No antigen is known for it.

V usage is TRBV6-2 or TRBV6-3 and J usage is TRBJ1-5; 9 nucleotides match TRBD1. This receptor was obtained from a male patient between 5 and 17 years old who had a stem cell transplant for acute lymphoblastic leukemia, so the T cells may come from the graft donor. The specimen was PBMCs, mostly from graft donor cells, collected 180 days after TCRalphabeta/CD19-depleted stem cell transplant. The CDR3 DNA reads as TGTGCCAGCAGCCTGACAGGGGGGAGAAATCAGCCCCAGCATTTT. It is translated as CASSLTGGRNQPQHF.